Listed below are T cell receptor beta chains from one sample, sequenced in a study of early T cells in non-severe SARS-CoV-2 infection. One entry per CDR3 protein, called by TCRdb with MiXCR from the 5' RACE reads. Here the sample spans 66,000 or so distinct CDR3 sequences, 13% being singletons. The source material was whole blood. These receptors all come from an adult who was a healthcare worker with PCR-confirmed SARS-CoV-2 infection or an uninfected control (not recorded which). CDR3s leave out the opening cysteine and the closing phenylalanine or tryptophan. A D gene is named only where the DNA matches it firmly.

TRBV12-3/TRBV12-4,12,TRBD1,TRBJ2-5,ASSLGQVGETQY
TRBV30,11,.,TRBJ1-3,AWSVQTGNTIY
TRBV18,9,.,TRBJ2-1,ASSPNNEQF
TRBV4-2,16,TRBD2,TRBJ2-2,ASSQGLAGVTNTGELF
TRBV29-1,11,.,TRBJ1-6,SVASTDNSPLH
TRBV6-6,10,.,TRBJ1-1,ASKFGRDEAF
TRBV7-2,11,.,TRBJ2-2,ASSLWESGELF
TRBV24-1,14,TRBD1,TRBJ2-1,ATSDADRGINNEQF
TRBV6-1,9,.,TRBJ2-7,ASSGAGEQY
TRBV11-2,14,TRBD2,TRBJ2-3,ASSPTRGLVTDTQY
TRBV29-1,9,TRBD1,TRBJ2-7,SVDRGSEQY
TRBV29-1,12,.,TRBJ1-1,SGAQRGLNTEAF
TRBV6-4,12,.,TRBJ2-2,ASSGGTNTGELF
TRBV5-4,13,TRBD1,TRBJ2-1,ASSRGTGNFNEQF
TRBV27,12,.,TRBJ2-7,ASRIESGSSSQY
TRBV7-8,13,.,TRBJ2-7,ASSFGTLISYEQY
TRBV20-1,12,TRBD2,TRBJ2-1,SARAGGRHNEQF
TRBV29-1,11,.,TRBJ2-1,SAQLKAFNEQF
TRBV5-1,13,TRBD2,TRBJ2-1,ASSVGTSGSNEQF
TRBV29-1,9,.,TRBJ2-7,SVQIGNEQY
TRBV20-1,11,.,TRBJ2-3,SAQGSGADTQY
TRBV6-2/TRBV6-3,12,.,TRBJ2-5,ASGEAGPQETQY
TRBV19,11,.,TRBJ2-7,ASSLHQDYEQY
TRBV5-4,12,.,TRBJ2-2,VSKGEGLTGELF
TRBV4-3,15,TRBD2,TRBJ2-4,ASSQELAGGPLNIQY
TRBV20-1,15,TRBD2,TRBJ2-3,SARDPAASGTRDTQY
TRBV6-2/TRBV6-3,10,.,TRBJ2-7,ASSVGGNEQY